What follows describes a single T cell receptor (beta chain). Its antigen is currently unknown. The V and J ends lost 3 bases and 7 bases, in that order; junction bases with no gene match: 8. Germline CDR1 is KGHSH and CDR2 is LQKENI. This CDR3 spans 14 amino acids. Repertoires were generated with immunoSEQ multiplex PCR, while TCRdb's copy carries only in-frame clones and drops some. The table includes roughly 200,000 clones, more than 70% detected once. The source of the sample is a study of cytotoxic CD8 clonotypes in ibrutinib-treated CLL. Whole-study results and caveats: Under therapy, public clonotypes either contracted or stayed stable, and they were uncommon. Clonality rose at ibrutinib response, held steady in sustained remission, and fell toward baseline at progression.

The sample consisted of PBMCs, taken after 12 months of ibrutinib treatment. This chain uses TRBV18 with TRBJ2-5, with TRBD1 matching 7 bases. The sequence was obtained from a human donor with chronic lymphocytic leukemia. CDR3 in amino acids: CASSPGQVDGTQYF. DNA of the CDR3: TGTGCCAGCTCACCCGGACAGGTTGATGGGACCCAGTACTTC.